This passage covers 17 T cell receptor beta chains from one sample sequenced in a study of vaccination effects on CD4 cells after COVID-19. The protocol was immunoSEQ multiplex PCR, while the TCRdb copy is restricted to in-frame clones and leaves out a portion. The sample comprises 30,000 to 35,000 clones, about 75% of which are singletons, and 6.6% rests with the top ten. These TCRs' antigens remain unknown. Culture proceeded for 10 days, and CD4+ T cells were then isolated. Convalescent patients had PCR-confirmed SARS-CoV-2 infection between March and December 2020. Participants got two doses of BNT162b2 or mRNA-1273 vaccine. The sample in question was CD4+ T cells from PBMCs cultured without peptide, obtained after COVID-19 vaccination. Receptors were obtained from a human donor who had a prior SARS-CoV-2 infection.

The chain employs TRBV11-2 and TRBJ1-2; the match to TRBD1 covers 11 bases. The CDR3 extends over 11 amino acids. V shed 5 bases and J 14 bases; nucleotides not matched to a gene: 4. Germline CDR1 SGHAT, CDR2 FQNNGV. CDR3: CASSGQGASTF. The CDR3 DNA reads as TGTGCCAGCAGCGGACAGGGGGCGAGTACCTTC.

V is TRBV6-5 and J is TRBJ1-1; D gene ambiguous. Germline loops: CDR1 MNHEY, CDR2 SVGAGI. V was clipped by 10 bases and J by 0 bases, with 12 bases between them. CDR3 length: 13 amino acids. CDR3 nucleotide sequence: TGTGCCATACGACACGACATGAACACTGAAGCTTTCTTT. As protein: CAIRHDMNTEAFF.

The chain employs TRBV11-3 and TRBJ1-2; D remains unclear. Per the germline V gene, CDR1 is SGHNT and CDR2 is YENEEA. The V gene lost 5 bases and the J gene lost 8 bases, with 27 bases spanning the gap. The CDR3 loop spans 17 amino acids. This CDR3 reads CASSRTGFNQRALGYTF. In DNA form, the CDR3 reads TGTGCCAGCAGCAGAACCGGGTTCAATCAAAGGGCATTAGGCTACACCTTC. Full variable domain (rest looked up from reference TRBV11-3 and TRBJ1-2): EAGVVQSPRYKIIEKKQPVAFWCNPISGHNTLYWYLQNLGQGPELLIRYENEEAVDDSQLPKDRFSAERLKGVDSTLKIQPAELGDSAVYLCASSRTGFNQRALGYTFGSGTRLTVV.

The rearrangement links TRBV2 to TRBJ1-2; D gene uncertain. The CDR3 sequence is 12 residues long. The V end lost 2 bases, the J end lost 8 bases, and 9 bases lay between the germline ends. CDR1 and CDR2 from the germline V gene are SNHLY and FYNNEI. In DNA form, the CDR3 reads TGTGCCAGCAGTGAAAGGGTCTTCGGCTACACCTTC. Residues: CASSERVFGYTF.

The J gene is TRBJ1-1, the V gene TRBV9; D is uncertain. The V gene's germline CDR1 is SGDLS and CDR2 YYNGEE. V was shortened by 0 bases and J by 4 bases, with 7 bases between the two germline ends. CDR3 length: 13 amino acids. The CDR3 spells CASSVAVGTEAFF. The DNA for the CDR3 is TGTGCCAGCAGCGTAGCGGTGGGCACTGAAGCTTTCTTT.

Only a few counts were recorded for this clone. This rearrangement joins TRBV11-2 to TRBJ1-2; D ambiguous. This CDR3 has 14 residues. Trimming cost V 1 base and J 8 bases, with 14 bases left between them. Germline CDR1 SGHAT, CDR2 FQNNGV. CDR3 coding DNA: TGTGCCAGCAGCTTAGGAGCCGGACTCGGGGGCTACACCTTC. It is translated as CASSLGAGLGGYTF.

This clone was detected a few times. CDR3 coding DNA: TGTGCCAGCTCATCCCAAGAGACCCAGTACTTC. This translates into CASSSQETQYF. This chain connects TRBV18 to TRBJ2-5; no clear D. The CDR3 has 11 amino acids. Trimming stripped 5 bases from V and 1 base from J, with 2 bases between. Germline lookup yields CDR1 KGHSH and CDR2 LQKENI.

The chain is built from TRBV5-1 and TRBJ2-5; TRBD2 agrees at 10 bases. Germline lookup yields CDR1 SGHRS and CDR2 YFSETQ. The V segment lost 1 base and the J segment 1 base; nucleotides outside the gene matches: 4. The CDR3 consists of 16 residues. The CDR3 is CASSLSLAGAQETQYF. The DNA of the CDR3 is TGCGCCAGCAGCTTGTCGCTAGCGGGAGCCCAAGAGACCCAGTACTTC.

In nucleotides, the CDR3 is TGCGCCAGCAGCTTGGAAGGTAGCCGGTACACCGGGGAGCTGTTTTTT. Translated, it gives CASSLEGSRYTGELFF. This chain links TRBV5-1 with TRBJ2-2; D call uncertain. Trimming cost V 0 bases and J 3 bases, with 12 bases left between them. Germline V gives CDR1 SGHRS, CDR2 YFSETQ. The CDR3 runs 16 residues. Combining the CDR3 with reference TRBV5-1 and TRBJ2-2 gives the whole variable domain KAGVTQTPRYLIKTRGQQVTLSCSPISGHRSVSWYQQTPGQGLQFLFEYFSETQRNKGNFPGRFSGRQFSNSRSEMNVSTLELGDSALYLCASSLEGSRYTGELFFGEGSRLTVL.

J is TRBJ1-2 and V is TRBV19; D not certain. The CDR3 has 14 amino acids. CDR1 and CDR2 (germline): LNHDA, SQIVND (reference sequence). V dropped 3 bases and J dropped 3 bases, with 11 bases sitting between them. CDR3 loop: CASSILATYYGYTF. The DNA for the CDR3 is TGTGCCAGTAGTATCCTGGCAACGTACTATGGCTACACCTTC.

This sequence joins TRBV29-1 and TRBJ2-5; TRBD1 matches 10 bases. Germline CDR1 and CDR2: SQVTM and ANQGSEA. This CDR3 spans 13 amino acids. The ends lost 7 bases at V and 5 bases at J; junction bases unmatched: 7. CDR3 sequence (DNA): TGCAGCGGGGTGACAGGGGGCGAGGAGACCCAGTACTTC. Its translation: CSGVTGGEETQYF.

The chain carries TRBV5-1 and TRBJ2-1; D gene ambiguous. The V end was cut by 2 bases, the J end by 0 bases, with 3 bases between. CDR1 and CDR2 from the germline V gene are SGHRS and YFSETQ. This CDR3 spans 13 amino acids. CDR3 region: CASSFNSYNEQFF. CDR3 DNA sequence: TGCGCCAGCAGCTTTAACTCCTACAATGAGCAGTTCTTC.

Here the CDR3 reads CASSPASGSPYNEQFF. The DNA of the CDR3 is TGCGCCAGCAGTCCCGCTAGCGGGAGCCCCTACAATGAGCAGTTCTTC. The chain is built from TRBV5-1 and TRBJ2-1; 10 bases map to TRBD2. J was trimmed by 2 bases and V by 5 bases; bases with no gene match: 7. CDR1 is SGHRS and CDR2 is YFSETQ in the germline V gene. This CDR3 contains 16 residues.

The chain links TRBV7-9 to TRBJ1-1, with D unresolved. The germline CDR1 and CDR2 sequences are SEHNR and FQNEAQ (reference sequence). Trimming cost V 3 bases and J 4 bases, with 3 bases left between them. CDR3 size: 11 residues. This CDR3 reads CASSLGTEAFF. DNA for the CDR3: TGTGCCAGCAGCTTGGGCACTGAAGCTTTCTTT.

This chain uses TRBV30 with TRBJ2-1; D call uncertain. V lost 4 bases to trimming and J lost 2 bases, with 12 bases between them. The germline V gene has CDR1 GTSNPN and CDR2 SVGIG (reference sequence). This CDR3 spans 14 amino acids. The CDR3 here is CAWTTASAYNEQFF. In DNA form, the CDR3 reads TGTGCCTGGACCACTGCGAGCGCCTACAATGAGCAGTTCTTC.

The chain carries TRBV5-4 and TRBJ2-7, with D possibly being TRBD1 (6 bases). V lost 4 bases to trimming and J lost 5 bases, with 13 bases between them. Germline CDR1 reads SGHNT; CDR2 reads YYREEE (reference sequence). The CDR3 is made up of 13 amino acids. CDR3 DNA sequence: TGTGCCAGCAGCCACAGGGCTTCCAACGAGCAGTACTTC. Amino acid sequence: CASSHRASNEQYF.

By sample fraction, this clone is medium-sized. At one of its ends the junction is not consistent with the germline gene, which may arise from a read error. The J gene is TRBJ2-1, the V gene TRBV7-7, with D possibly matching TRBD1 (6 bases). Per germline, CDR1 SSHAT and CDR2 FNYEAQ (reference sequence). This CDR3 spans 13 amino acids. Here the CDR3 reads CASSPDRYNEQFF. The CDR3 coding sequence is TGTGCTAGCAGCCCGGACAGATACAATGAGCAGTTCTTC.